This T cell receptor (beta chain) came from a study of blood T cell repertoires in COVID-19. There are a few counts of this clone. TCRdb's copy holds only in-frame clones and misses some; the assay was immunoSEQ multiplex PCR. Of 110,000 to 150,000 clones in the sample, approximately 80% are singletons; the top ten hold around 6%. This CDR3 contains 14 residues. Looked up from germline, CDR1 is SGHRS and CDR2 is YFSETQ. Trimming removed 0 bases from V and 6 bases from J, with 12 bases in between. Sequences were obtained from PBMCs or T cells enriched from blood (not recorded which). The chain joins TRBV5-1 to TRBJ1-2; D is perhaps TRBD1 (6 bases). The receptor was isolated from a woman between 45 and 60 years old who had recovered from COVID-19. This CDR3 is CASSLGQAADGYTF. CDR3 DNA: TGCGCCAGCAGCTTGGGACAGGCTGCGGATGGCTACACCTTC.